A single sample gave rise to the 4 T cell receptor beta chains below, sequenced in a study of cytomegalovirus exposure and HLA in healthy donors. Vbeta (60) and Jbeta (13) primers were used in the PCR. Sequencing used immunoSEQ multiplex PCR; TCRdb keeps in-frame clones, though not all of them. There are more than 100,000 clones in the sample; about 74% occur only once, and approximately 0.94% lies in the top ten. The sample consisted of PBMCs. The receptors derive from an older woman in good health and CMV-seronegative.

The genes are TRBV7-8 and TRBJ2-7, with TRBD2 identical over 8 bases. V gave up 4 bases and J gave up 7 bases; unmatched junction bases: 9. The length of the CDR3 is 14 residues. Germline loops: CDR1 SGHVS, CDR2 FQNEAQ. The CDR3 DNA reads TGTGCCAGCAGCTCAATAGCGGGACCTGGAGAGCAGTACTTC. As protein: CASSSIAGPGEQYF.

This chain uses TRBV7-9 with TRBJ2-3; 8 bases fit TRBD2. Germline V gene sequence: CDR1 SEHNR, CDR2 FQNEAQ (reference sequence). Losses at the gene ends were 4 bases for V and 0 bases for J; bases not matched to a gene: 6. The CDR3 length is 16 residues. The CDR3 sequence: CASSSGASGSTDTQYF. DNA for the CDR3: TGTGCCAGCAGCTCCGGGGCTAGCGGGAGCACAGATACGCAGTATTTT.

This clone was seen just once. This chain links TRBV7-6 with TRBJ2-7; maybe TRBD2 (6 bases). The CDR3 extends over 15 amino acids. Germline V gives CDR1 SGHVS, CDR2 FNYEAQ. V gave up 6 bases and J gave up 2 bases, with 17 bases separating them. The CDR3 sequence is CASSPAAGRTYEQYF. CDR3 nucleotide sequence: TGTGCCAGCAGTCCGGCGGCAGGGAGGACCTACGAGCAGTACTTC.

The chain couples TRBV19 to TRBJ2-7; the match to TRBD1 covers 7 bases. The V gene end was trimmed by 6 bases and the J gene end by 1 base; junction bases not matched to a gene: 6. The CDR3 is 14 amino acids. Germline V lookup: CDR1 LNHDA, CDR2 SQIVND (reference sequence). Here the CDR3 reads CASSPGTESYEQYF. The CDR3, as DNA: TGTGCCAGTAGCCCCGGGACAGAATCCTACGAGCAGTACTTC.